This is a list of T cell receptor beta chains from one sample in a study of cytomegalovirus exposure and HLA in healthy donors. Sequenced by immunoSEQ multiplex PCR; TCRdb stores in-frame clones only, minus some. The sample holds about 120,000 clones; 65% to 80% are singletons and the top ten take less than 3%. The sequenced material came from PBMCs. Source of these receptors: a female donor in good health and CMV-seronegative. CDR3s include the opening cysteine and the closing phenylalanine or tryptophan. D genes are given only for firm matches. Some rows have no size entry. The others give once, few or many, or a class for an expanded clone.

NA NA TRBJ1-1 TRBV20-1 TGCAGTGCCTCCTTCACTGAAGCTTTCTTT CSASFTEAFF
NA NA TRBJ1-5 TRBV6-1 TGTGTCAGCAGTGACGACACCTATAGCAATCAGCCCCAGCATTTT CVSSDDTYSNQPQHF
few TRBD1 TRBJ1-2 TRBV10-3 TGTGCCATCAGCGATAAGGGTGACAGGGGGCGGCGTGGCTACACCTTC CAISDKGDRGRRGYTF
NA TRBD1 TRBJ1-5 TRBV18 TGTGCCAGCTCACCACTGAAGGGGGCTTCGGCCCAGCATTTT CASSPLKGASAQHF
NA NA TRBJ1-2 TRBV7-2 TGTGCCAGCAGCACCAGGGGTGGTGGCTACACCTTC CASSTRGGGYTF
NA TRBD1 TRBJ2-3 TRBV18 TGTGCCAGCTCTCCGGACAGGGGGAGAACAGATACGCAGTATTTT CASSPDRGRTDTQYF
NA TRBD2 TRBJ2-3 TRBV5-8 TGTGCCAGCCGGACTAGCGGTTCAGATACGCAGTATTTT CASRTSGSDTQYF
NA TRBD1 TRBJ2-2 TRBV19 TGTGCCAGTAGTATCCGACAGGGGGTAGGCACCGGGGAGCTGTTTTTT CASSIRQGVGTGELFF
NA NA TRBJ1-4 TRBV15 TGTGCCACCAGCAGAGGGACAGTTAATGAAAAACTGTTTTTT CATSRGTVNEKLFF
NA TRBD2 TRBJ2-3 TRBV4-2 TGTGCCAGCAGCCAAGAGCTAGCGGGGGGGGCAGATACGCAGTATTTT CASSQELAGGADTQYF
NA NA TRBJ2-7 TRBV5-4 TGTGCCAGCAGCTTCCGCAGAGAGGCCGGGTACGAGCAGTACTTC CASSFRREAGYEQYF
NA TRBD1 TRBJ1-2 TRBV7-9 TGTGCCAGCAGCCCGGGGACAGGGGGCGCCCATGGCTACACCTTC CASSPGTGGAHGYTF
NA TRBD1 TRBJ2-3 TRBV7-2 TGTGCCAGCAGCTTGTCGGTGGGCGGACAGGGTTTGAATACGCAGTATTTT CASSLSVGGQGLNTQYF
NA NA TRBJ1-6 TRBV30 TGTGCCTGGAGTGCGTTACGACAGGAATCCCATTCACCCCTCCACTTT CAWSALRQESHSPLHF
NA NA TRBJ2-3 TRBV29-1 TGCAGCGTTCACTCAGGAACAGATACGCAGTATTTT CSVHSGTDTQYF
NA NA TRBJ1-1 TRBV28 TGTGCCAGCAGCCAGACACAGGGAGGGTTGACCACTGAAGCTTTCTTT CASSQTQGGLTTEAFF
NA NA TRBJ2-1 TRBV28 TGTGCCAGCAGTTTGGGCGCGAGGGCGTCCCTCAATGAGCAGTTCTTC CASSLGARASLNEQFF
NA NA TRBJ2-2 TRBV10-3 TGTGCCATCAGTGTGCTGAACACCGGGGGGCTGTTTTTT CAISVLNTGGLFF
NA NA TRBJ1-2 TRBV7-2 TGTGCCAGCAGCTCCCCCGTAAACTATGGCTACACCTTC CASSSPVNYGYTF
NA NA TRBJ1-1 TRBV29-1 TGCAGCGTTCTCCCCCGCGGCAGAGACACTGAAGCTTTCTTT CSVLPRGRDTEAFF
NA TRBD2 TRBJ2-3 TRBV19 TGTGCCAGTAGTAGGGGCGGGGGGGCGAATCCAGATACGCAGTATTTT CASSRGGGANPDTQYF
NA TRBD2 TRBJ2-7 TRBV9 TGTGCCAGCAGCCCACAGGGACTAGTTTCGTACGAGCAGTACTTC CASSPQGLVSYEQYF
few NA TRBJ1-1 TRBV5-6 TGTGCCAGCAGCTCGGGCGGGGTAGGCGACACTGAAGCTTTCTTT CASSSGGVGDTEAFF
NA TRBD1 TRBJ1-1 TRBV2 TGTGCCAGCACCACCGCAGGGACAGCGAACACTGAAGCTTTCTTT CASTTAGTANTEAFF
once NA TRBJ2-3 TRBV7-2 TGTGCCAGCAGCTTCCGGGACTCCCCTCCGTTGGGAGATACGCAGTATTTT CASSFRDSPPLGDTQYF
NA TRBD1 TRBJ2-1 TRBV29-1 TGCAGCGTTGAGGGGACAGGCCCGGTCGGGCAGTTCTTC CSVEGTGPVGQFF
few NA TRBJ2-7 TRBV21-1 TGTGCCAGCAGCAAAGGATCTAGCGGGGAATACGAGCAGTACTTC CASSKGSSGEYEQYF
NA NA TRBJ2-1 TRBV12-5 TGTGCTAATATGAGGTCCGGGGTCTACAATGAGCAGTTCTTC CANMRSGVYNEQFF
NA TRBD2 TRBJ2-1 TRBV11-2 TGTGCCAGCACTTGGTCACTAGCGGGGAGCTACAATGAGCAGTTCTTC CASTWSLAGSYNEQFF
NA TRBD2 TRBJ2-7 TRBV12-5 TGTGCTAGTGCCATTAGCGGGGGTGGGTACGAGCAGTACTTC CASAISGGGYEQYF
NA TRBD1 TRBJ2-5 TRBV4-2 TGTGCCAGCAGCCAAGGACAAAGCAGGGGGCGCGAAGAGACCCAGTACTTC CASSQGQSRGREETQYF
NA NA TRBJ2-1 TRBV5-1 TGCGCCAGCAGCATGGGGTCCCTGGAGGAGCAGTTCTTC CASSMGSLEEQFF
few NA TRBJ2-6 TRBV6-5 TGTGCCAGCAGTCTCAGGGTTTCTGGGGCCAACGTCCTGACTTTC CASSLRVSGANVLTF
once NA TRBJ1-3 TRBV5-1 TGCGCCAGCAGCTTGGACTTAAGTGCCGGAAACACCATATATTTT CASSLDLSAGNTIYF
NA NA TRBJ2-4 TRBV7-4 TGTGCCAGCAGCTTAGAGAGGGTGGAGGCCAAAAACATTCAGTACTTC CASSLERVEAKNIQYF
medium-sized NA TRBJ2-3 TRBV6-4 TGTGCCAGCAGTGACTCCCAGGGGACAGATACGCAGTATTTT CASSDSQGTDTQYF
few NA TRBJ2-7 TRBV4-3 TGCGCCAGCAGCCTTGCGGCGTCCTACGAGCAGTACTTC CASSLAASYEQYF
NA NA TRBJ2-1 TRBV11-2 TGTGCCAGCAGCCCGCCGGGGTACAATGAGCAGTTCTTC CASSPPGYNEQFF